Shown below are 21 T cell receptor beta chains from a single sample sequenced in a study of tumor and adjacent non-tumor tissue in lung cancer. This sample's RNA came from whole unsorted tissue. A modified ARM-PCR protocol with three rounds of nested PCR amplified TCRbeta. TCRdb called the multiplex PCR reads again in MiXCR, with one record for every CDR3 protein. The sample shows about 200,000 distinct CDR3 sequences, 70% to 75% of them seen only once. Sample: lung tumor tissue. These receptors were obtained from a man between 60 and 75 years old with non-small cell lung cancer.

This clonotype was counted once. The chain couples TRBV12-3 or TRBV12-4 to TRBJ2-1; tentative D call: TRBD2 (7 bases). CDR3 size: 15 residues. The V and J ends lost 1 base and 10 bases respectively, with 17 bases between them. The CDR3 is CASSLVGGPVMEQFF. CDR3 in DNA: TGTGCCAGCAGTTTAGTGGGGGGGCCAGTTATGGAGCAGTTCTTC.

This clonotype turned up a few times. The chain recombines TRBV29-1 with TRBJ2-3; 9 positions match TRBD1. This CDR3 spans 14 amino acids. Germline V gene data show CDR1 as SQVTM and CDR2 as ANQGSEA. The ends lost 7 bases at V and 3 bases at J; junction bases unmatched: 8. The CDR3 nucleotides are TGCAGCGCCCGGGACAGGGTAGAGACAGATACGCAGTATTTT. Its protein is CSARDRVETDTQYF.

A remark on this clonotype: A much larger clone is a single base away; this may be a read error. V gene TRBV29-1 combines with J gene TRBJ1-2; D remains unclear. Germline lookup yields CDR1 SQVTM and CDR2 ANQGSEA. This CDR3 is built from 12 residues. V was trimmed by 3 bases and J by 2 bases, leaving 7 bases between them. In nucleotides, the CDR3 is TGCAGCGTTGATGCCCAGAACTATGGCTACACCTTC. Its translation is CSVDAQNYGYTF.

Concerning this clonotype itself: The conserved phenylalanine or tryptophan is not found at the CDR3 terminus, so this likely reflects a read error. V usage is TRBV11-2 and J usage is TRBJ1-6; D not certain. The CDR3 is 17 residues long. Germline loops: CDR1 SGHAT, CDR2 FQNNGV. V lost 2 bases, J lost 11 bases, and 22 bases lay in between. CDR3 residues: CASSLYPTDAFRPPLHS. CDR3 sequence (DNA): TGTGCCAGCAGCTTATACCCCACGGACGCGTTTAGGCCACCCCTCCACTCT.

This clonotype was detected only once. One junction end disagrees with the germline gene, perhaps due to a read error. The chain couples TRBV11-3 to TRBJ2-5; D is ambiguous. The germline V gene encodes CDR1 SGHNT and CDR2 YENEEA. The CDR3 is 12 amino acids. In nucleotides, the CDR3 is TGTACCAGCAACTTCCCCCAAGAGACCCAGTACTTC. Protein product: CTSNFPQETQYF.

Comment on this clonotype: A read error may be the cause here, since a much bigger clone is one base away. J is TRBJ1-1 and V is TRBV29-1; possibly TRBD1 for D (5 bases). The V gene's germline CDR1 is SQVTM and CDR2 ANQGSEA. Trimming took off 6 bases at V and 5 bases at J, with 16 bases between the two ends. CDR3 size: 13 residues. The CDR3, as DNA: TGCAGCGTGGCTGCAGGGTCGGGGACTGAAGCTTTCTTT. It is translated as CSVAAGSGTEAFF.

This chain connects TRBV5-4 to TRBJ2-7; TRBD1 might be the D (6 bases). The V end was cut by 0 bases, the J end by 5 bases, with 9 bases between. The germline V gene encodes CDR1 SGHNT and CDR2 YYREEE (reference sequence). The CDR3 extends over 13 amino acids. DNA of the CDR3: TGTGCCAGCAGCTTGGCGTGGACAGACGAGCAGTACTTC. The encoded protein is CASSLAWTDEQYF.

In regard to this clonotype: A junction end diverges from the germline sequence, so it may reflect a read error. The J gene is TRBJ2-1, the V gene TRBV11-2; D uncertain. This CDR3 has 15 amino acids. From germline, CDR1 is SGHAT and CDR2 FQNNGV. The CDR3 reads CPSSLDHEFYNEQFF. The DNA for the CDR3 is TGTCCCAGCAGCTTAGATCATGAGTTCTACAATGAGCAGTTCTTC. Using reference TRBV11-2 and TRBJ2-1 for the parts outside the CDR3, the full variable domain is EAGVAQSPRYKIIEKRQSVAFWCNPISGHATLYWYQQILGQGPKLLIQFQNNGVVDDSQLPKDRFSAERLKGVDSTLKIQPAKLEDSAVYLCPSSLDHEFYNEQFFGPGTRLTVL.

As concerns this clonotype: The junction departs from germline at one end; a sequencing error may be responsible. The J gene is TRBJ1-2, the V gene TRBV11-2; the D gene is possibly TRBD1 (5 bases). The CDR3 extends over 13 amino acids. Per germline, CDR1 SGHAT and CDR2 FQNNGV. This CDR3 is CTNSLGWGDGYTF. Written as DNA, the CDR3 is TGTACCAACAGCTTAGGATGGGGGGATGGGTACACCTTC. Full variable domain (missing parts from reference TRBV11-2 and TRBJ1-2): EAGVAQSPRYKIIEKRQSVAFWCNPISGHATLYWYQQILGQGPKLLIQFQNNGVVDDSQLPKDRFSAERLKGVDSTLKIQPAKLEDSAVYLCTNSLGWGDGYTFGSGTRLTVV.

V usage is TRBV11-2 and J usage is TRBJ2-7; tentatively, D is TRBD1 (6 bases). The CDR3 sequence is 12 residues long. Germline CDR1 and CDR2: SGHAT and FQNNGV. CDR3 sequence: CTGSEQGYEQYF. The CDR3 nucleotides read TGTACCGGCAGCGAACAGGGCTACGAGCAGTACTTC.

On this clonotype: The DNA is omitted, as the CDR3 cannot be located on it reliably, and the CDR3 follows TCRdb's listing. V usage is TRBV6-5 and J usage is TRBJ1-2. CDR1 is MNHEY and CDR2 is SVGAGI in the germline V gene. The CDR3 comprises 18 residues, both ends counted. CDR3 sequence: CASSFGHGTSHRGYGYIF.

About this clonotype itself: Given a much more abundant clone one base away, this may be a read error. The rearrangement links TRBV20-1 to TRBJ1-2, with D possibly being TRBD1 (6 bases). Trimming pared 4 bases from V and 6 bases from J, leaving 12 bases between. The V gene's germline CDR1 is DFQATT and CDR2 SNEGSKA (reference sequence). The CDR3 contains 12 residues. This chain's CDR3 is CSATEGVDGYTF. For the CDR3, the DNA is TGCAGTGCTACAGAGGGGGTAGATGGCTACACCTTC.

This clonotype was found a few times. The chain employs TRBV20-1 and TRBJ1-1; TRBD1 might be the D (5 bases). V was shortened by 0 bases and J by 4 bases, with 6 bases between the two germline ends. The CDR3 contains 12 residues. Germline CDR1 is DFQATT and CDR2 is SNEGSKA (reference sequence). The CDR3 sequence is CSAREQGTEAFF. CDR3 DNA: TGCAGTGCTAGAGAGCAGGGCACTGAAGCTTTCTTT.

The sample holds many counts of this clonotype. The V gene is TRBV29-1, the J gene TRBJ1-1; 7 bases fit TRBD1. From germline, CDR1 is SQVTM and CDR2 ANQGSEA. The CDR3 spans 13 residues. Trimming removed 6 bases from V and 6 bases from J; junction bases left unmatched: 10. The CDR3 DNA is TGCAGCGTGAACAGGGGCTCAGTCTCTGAAGCTTTCTTT. Amino acids: CSVNRGSVSEAFF.

The rearrangement links TRBV5-1 to TRBJ2-3; 7 nucleotides agree with TRBD2. The CDR3 covers 16 residues. Germline CDR1 SGHRS, CDR2 YFSETQ. J gave up 0 bases and V 0 bases, and 4 bases lay outside the gene matches. This CDR3 is CASSLVSGISTDTQYF. The CDR3 bases are TGCGCCAGCAGCTTGGTCAGCGGGATTAGCACAGATACGCAGTATTTT.

The J gene is TRBJ2-5, the V gene TRBV20-1, with TRBD1 as a possible D gene (5 bases). Germline V lookup: CDR1 DFQATT, CDR2 SNEGSKA (reference sequence). The CDR3 has 13 amino acids. Deletions cut 6 bases from V and 4 bases from J, with 15 bases between. The CDR3 bases are TGCAGTGCCCCGGACATGATGAGAGAGACCCAGTACTTC. The encoded protein is CSAPDMMRETQYF.

Regarding this clonotype: One junction end disagrees with the germline gene, perhaps due to a read error. The genes are TRBV29-1 and TRBJ1-5, with 7 bases fitting TRBD1. Looked up from germline, CDR1 is SQVTM and CDR2 is ANQGSEA. The CDR3 has 14 amino acids. The CDR3 region is CSFVPGGSDQPQHF. The CDR3 DNA is TGCAGCTTTGTCCCAGGGGGATCCGATCAGCCTCAGCATTTT.

V usage is TRBV12-5 and J usage is TRBJ2-1; 8 nucleotides align to TRBD2. Germline CDR1 and CDR2: LGHNT and FRNRAP. This CDR3 contains 23 residues. Unmatched junction bases numbered 24, after V lost 2 bases and J lost 0 bases. The CDR3 protein is CASGLPSGLAGDARPNSYNEQFF. The CDR3 coding sequence is TGTGCTAGTGGTTTGCCCTCAGGACTAGCAGGGGACGCCCGACCAAACTCCTACAATGAGCAGTTCTTC.

This chain links TRBV14 with TRBJ1-2; a weak D match, TRBD1 (5 bases). Germline loops: CDR1 SGHDN, CDR2 FVKESK. Trimming removed 0 bases at V and 7 bases at J, with 15 bases between. This CDR3 is built from 15 residues. For the CDR3, the DNA is TGTGCCAGCAGCCAAGATGGCTGGGGACCGGGTGGCTACACCTTC. The encoded protein is CASSQDGWGPGGYTF. The complete variable domain, with remaining parts taken from reference TRBV14 and TRBJ1-2, reads EAGVTQFPSHSVIEKGQTVTLRCDPISGHDNLYWYRRVMGKEIKFLLHFVKESKQDESGMPNNRFLAERTGGTYSTLKVQPAELEDSGVYFCASSQDGWGPGGYTFGSGTRLTVV.

Regarding this clonotype: Being one base from a much bigger clone, this may be a read error. The chain has TRBV20-1 and TRBJ2-1, with TRBD2 matching over 8 bases. The germline gives CDR1 DFQATT, CDR2 SNEGSKA (reference sequence). V gave up 6 bases and J gave up 1 base; unmatched junction bases: 5. The CDR3 has 14 amino acids. The CDR3 spells CSAYQRGSYNEQFF. In DNA form, the CDR3 reads TGCAGTGCCTATCAGCGGGGGTCCTACAATGAGCAGTTCTTC.

In regard to this clonotype: The junction departs from germline at one end; a sequencing error may be responsible. The chain recombines TRBV4-3 with TRBJ2-7; D ambiguous. There are 15 residues in the CDR3. Germline lookup yields CDR1 LGHNA and CDR2 YSLEER. CDR3: CASSREGSSSNEQYF. CDR3 DNA: TGCGCCAGCAGCCGAGAAGGAAGTAGCTCCAACGAGCAGTACTTC.